One TCR beta chain is described in this entry. The sample originates from a study of a mutant IDH1 vaccine in newly diagnosed glioma. The overall study: Patients were pretreated with radiotherapy, temozolomide, or both, mostly both.

Time point here: baseline, week 1 (first vaccination visit). Treatment described: pre-vaccination baseline after standard-of-care therapy. TCRdb's table, derived via immunoSEQ multiplex PCR, lists solely in-frame clones and lacks some. The sample includes about 98,000 clones, around nine tenths of them seen just once. This TCR derives from a woman aged 50 to 65 with glioma. The sequences come from PBMCs, collected from a glioma patient treated with radiotherapy, temozolomide or both.

The CDR3, as DNA: TGTGCCAGCAGTGACCCTACTACAGGGGTACCGGGAAACACCATATATTTT. Its protein product is CASSDPTTGVPGNTIYF. The chain recombines TRBV28 with TRBJ1-3; 7 nucleotides agree with TRBD1. Trimming at V came to 5 bases and at J to 4 bases, leaving 14 bases not matched to a gene. The germline gives CDR1 MDHEN, CDR2 SYDVKM. This CDR3 spans 17 amino acids.